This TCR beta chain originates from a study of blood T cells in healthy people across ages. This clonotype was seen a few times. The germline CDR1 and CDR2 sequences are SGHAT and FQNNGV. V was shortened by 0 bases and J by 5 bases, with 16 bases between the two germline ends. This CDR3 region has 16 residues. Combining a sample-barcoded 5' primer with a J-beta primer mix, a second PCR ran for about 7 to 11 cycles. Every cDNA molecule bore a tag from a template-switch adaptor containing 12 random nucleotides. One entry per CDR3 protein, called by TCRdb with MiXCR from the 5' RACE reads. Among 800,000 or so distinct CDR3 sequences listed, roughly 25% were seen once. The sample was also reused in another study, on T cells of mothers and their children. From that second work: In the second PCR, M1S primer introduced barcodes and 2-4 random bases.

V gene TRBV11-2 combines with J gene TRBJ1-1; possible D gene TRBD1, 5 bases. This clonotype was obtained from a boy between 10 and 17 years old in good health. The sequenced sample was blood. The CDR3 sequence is CASSLDEWQRGTEAFF. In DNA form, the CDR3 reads TGTGCCAGCAGCTTAGATGAATGGCAGAGGGGAACTGAAGCTTTCTTT.